These 24 T cell receptor beta chains were all obtained from the same sample, sequenced in a study of somatic mutations in cytotoxic T cells in rheumatoid arthritis. Profiling relied on immunoSEQ multiplex PCR, and the TCRdb table lists in-frame clones only, not all of them. The sample lists 20,000 to 25,000 clones; more than 80% were seen once. Sample: CD8+ T cells sorted from blood. The source is an adult with rheumatoid arthritis.

This clone appeared a single time. The V gene is TRBV4-1, the J gene TRBJ1-2; no clear D. CDR3 size: 15 residues. Germline CDR1 and CDR2: MGHRA and YSYEKL. V dropped 4 bases and J dropped 6 bases, with 18 bases sitting between them. CDR3 loop: CASSPVTVGSDGYTF. The DNA of the CDR3 is TGCGCCAGCAGCCCAGTCACGGTAGGGAGCGATGGCTACACCTTC.

The chain employs TRBV6-4 and TRBJ1-2, with D perhaps matching TRBD1 (5 bases). The germline gives CDR1 MRHNA, CDR2 SNTAGT. V lost 9 bases and J lost 2, with 19 bases in between. The CDR3 consists of 15 residues. The CDR3 protein is CARPPVAGHNYGYTF. The CDR3 DNA sequence: TGTGCCAGGCCTCCCGTGGCAGGGCACAACTATGGCTACACCTTC.

This clone showed up just a few times. This chain links TRBV19 with TRBJ1-1, with D hard to call. V dropped 7 bases and J dropped 7 bases, with 7 bases sitting between them. Germline-derived CDR1 and CDR2 are LNHDA and SQIVND (reference sequence). There are 10 residues in the CDR3. CDR3 sequence reads: CASIGVEAFF. The CDR3 region has the DNA TGTGCCAGTATTGGTGTTGAAGCTTTCTTT.

The rearrangement links TRBV6-5 to TRBJ1-3; a possible D gene is TRBD1 (5 bases). V lost 7 bases to trimming and J lost 3 bases, with 10 bases between them. Germline lookup yields CDR1 MNHEY and CDR2 SVGAGI. The CDR3 is 13 amino acids. The DNA for the CDR3 is TGTGCCAGCACCTTGGGGGATGGAAACACCATATATTTT. This encodes CASTLGDGNTIYF.

There are a few counts of this clone. The chain couples TRBV7-6 to TRBJ2-1; 10 positions agree with TRBD1. From germline, CDR1 is SGHVS and CDR2 FNYEAQ. V dropped 5 bases and J dropped 1; count of bases not matched to a gene: 2. The CDR3 runs to 15 residues. CDR3 sequence reads: CASSPGQGSYNEQFF. DNA for the CDR3: TGTGCCAGCAGCCCGGGACAGGGGTCCTACAATGAGCAGTTCTTC.

This clone was detected once. V is TRBV27 and J is TRBJ2-3; 12 bases agree with TRBD1. The CDR3 spans 16 residues. V lost 6 bases and J lost 3; bases outside the gene matches: 7. Germline V gives CDR1 MNHEY, CDR2 SMNVEV (reference sequence). Written as DNA, the CDR3 is TGTGCCAGCAGCCCTAGGGGACAGGGGGCAACAGATACGCAGTATTTT. Amino acid sequence: CASSPRGQGATDTQYF.

This chain connects TRBV5-6 to TRBJ1-2; TRBD1 is a possible D gene (6 bases). V lost 0 bases and J lost 4, with 22 bases in between. Germline V gives CDR1 SGHDT, CDR2 YYEEEE. This CDR3 is built from 18 residues. The CDR3 loop is CASSLGFVAGAQGYGYTF. CDR3 nucleotide sequence: TGTGCCAGCAGCTTGGGTTTTGTAGCGGGGGCTCAGGGCTATGGCTACACCTTC.

The rearrangement uses TRBV9 and TRBJ2-7; 8 bases line up with TRBD1. V lost 3 bases, J lost 3 bases, and 5 bases stayed unmatched. CDR3 size: 14 residues. Germline-derived CDR1 and CDR2 are SGDLS and YYNGEE. The CDR3 coding sequence is TGTGCCAGCAGCGGACGACAGGGGAGCTACGAGCAGTACTTC. Translating it yields CASSGRQGSYEQYF.

The chain has TRBV6-5 and TRBJ2-4; 7 bases line up with TRBD1. Trimming at V came to 4 bases and at J to 0 bases, leaving 6 bases not matched to a gene. The CDR3 runs 16 residues. Per the germline V gene, CDR1 is MNHEY and CDR2 is SVGAGI. This CDR3 is CASSFDRELAKNIQYF. For the CDR3, the DNA is TGTGCCAGCAGTTTCGACAGGGAGTTAGCCAAAAACATTCAGTACTTC.

The rearrangement links TRBV5-6 to TRBJ1-2, with TRBD1 as a possible D gene (5 bases). The CDR3 is made up of 14 amino acids. V lost 4 bases, J lost 2 bases, and 12 bases lay in between. Germline V lookup: CDR1 SGHDT, CDR2 YYEEEE. Here the CDR3 DNA reads TGTGCCAGCAGCCGGGGCGCCGGGAACTATGGCTACACCTTC. It encodes CASSRGAGNYGYTF.

The rearrangement uses TRBV27 and TRBJ1-6; no clear D. The V gene's germline CDR1 is MNHEY and CDR2 SMNVEV (reference sequence). The CDR3 is made up of 13 amino acids. V shed 3 bases and J shed 6 bases, with 6 bases lying between them. CDR3 region: CASSFSFNSPLHF. The CDR3 DNA reads TGTGCCAGCAGTTTCTCATTTAATTCACCCCTCCACTTT.

The rearrangement joins TRBV19 to TRBJ1-1, with D unclear. Germline V gives CDR1 LNHDA, CDR2 SQIVND (reference sequence). Trimming removed 1 base at V and 3 bases at J, with 21 bases between. The CDR3 is 18 residues long. This CDR3 is CASSIGWVPYRWDTEAFF. CDR3 DNA sequence: TGTGCCAGTAGTATAGGTTGGGTCCCATATCGGTGGGACACTGAAGCTTTCTTT.

CDR3 residues: CASSEQGDNLYYGYTF. The CDR3 DNA reads TGTGCCAGCAGTGAACAGGGAGATAACTTGTACTATGGCTACACCTTC. V gene TRBV2 combines with J gene TRBJ1-2; tentative D call: TRBD1 (5 bases). The V and J ends lost 2 bases and 3 bases respectively, with 16 bases between them. The CDR3 totals 16 residues. CDR1 is SNHLY and CDR2 is FYNNEI in the germline V gene.

V usage is TRBV29-1 and J usage is TRBJ2-5; no clear D gene. V shed 0 bases and J shed 3 bases, with 8 bases lying between them. This CDR3 has 13 residues. Germline V gene lookup returns CDR1 SQVTM and CDR2 ANQGSEA. The CDR3 spells CSVEELLKETQYF. The CDR3 coding sequence is TGCAGCGTTGAAGAGTTGTTGAAAGAGACCCAGTACTTC.

This clone was observed a few times. The V gene is TRBV5-6, the J gene TRBJ1-6; tentatively, D is TRBD1 (5 bases). Germline V gene lookup returns CDR1 SGHDT and CDR2 YYEEEE. This CDR3 region has 14 residues. The V end lost 6 bases, the J end lost 8 bases, and 15 bases lay between the germline ends. This CDR3 is CASTPGIFDSPLHF. Written as DNA, the CDR3 is TGTGCCAGCACTCCAGGGATTTTCGATTCACCCCTCCACTTT.

The genes are TRBV5-6 and TRBJ2-7; D is ambiguous. The CDR3 is 12 amino acids. V lost 4 bases, J lost 6 bases, and 11 bases lay in between. From germline, CDR1 is SGHDT and CDR2 YYEEEE. In DNA, the CDR3 is TGTGCCAGCAGCACCGATCCTGGCGAGCAGTACTTC. It translates to CASSTDPGEQYF.

The J gene is TRBJ1-5, the V gene TRBV19, with no clear D. The CDR3 spans 14 residues. Germline CDR1 reads LNHDA; CDR2 reads SQIVND (reference sequence). Deletions cut 3 bases from V and 4 bases from J, with 10 bases between. This CDR3 is CASSIGQQNQPQHF. CDR3 DNA: TGTGCCAGTAGTATCGGGCAGCAAAATCAGCCCCAGCATTTT.

This chain uses TRBV7-2 with TRBJ2-7, with D possibly being TRBD1 (8 bases). This CDR3 contains 17 residues. The germline V and J ends were trimmed by 6 bases and 5 bases, with 26 bases remaining between them. Germline V gives CDR1 SGHTA, CDR2 FQGNSA. The CDR3 bases are TGTGCCAGCAGTAACTACCTGGGAGGGACAGGAATCAACGAGCAGTACTTC. Translating it yields CASSNYLGGTGINEQYF.

The V call is TRBV7-9, the J call TRBJ2-3; D remains ambiguous. This CDR3 has 14 amino acids. V lost 3 bases and J 2 bases, leaving 9 bases between the germline ends. CDR1 and CDR2 from the germline V gene are SEHNR and FQNEAQ (reference sequence). The CDR3 reads CASSLARPTDTQYF. The DNA for the CDR3 is TGTGCCAGCAGCTTGGCGCGACCCACAGATACGCAGTATTTT.

This clone appeared a few times. The chain is built from TRBV13 and TRBJ2-5, with D tentatively TRBD1 (6 bases). Germline V CDR1 and CDR2: PRHDT, FYEKMQ (reference sequence). The CDR3 spans 14 residues. Between the trimmed V and J ends, which lost 5 bases and 6 bases, there was a span of 16 bases. The DNA of the CDR3 is TGTGCCAGCAGCCCTCAGGGGTTAACAAAGACCCAGTACTTC. Protein product: CASSPQGLTKTQYF.

CDR3 protein: CASSYGLDGELFF. The CDR3 nucleotides are TGTGCCAGCAGCTACGGACTTGACGGGGAGCTGTTTTTT. V usage is TRBV5-6 and J usage is TRBJ2-2; perhaps TRBD2 as D (5 bases). The germline V gene encodes CDR1 SGHDT and CDR2 YYEEEE. The V gene lost 3 bases and the J gene lost 7 bases, with 10 bases spanning the gap. The CDR3 runs to 13 residues.

This chain uses TRBV11-2 with TRBJ2-5; unclear D gene. TRBJ2-7 explains the end of the DNA better; the J call may be wrong. This CDR3 is 14 amino acids long. Germline CDR1 reads SGHAT; CDR2 reads FQNNGV. CDR3 nucleotide sequence: TGTGCCAGCAGCTTAGGCACGGCTACCTACGAGCAGTACTTC. It is translated as CASSLGTATYEQYF.

The CDR3 loop reads CASSEGQGDYTF. The CDR3 coding sequence is TGCGCCAGCAGCGAGGGACAGGGTGACTACACCTTC. The chain has TRBV5-1 and TRBJ1-2; 9 nucleotides match TRBD1. Germline assignment: CDR1 SGHRS and CDR2 YFSETQ. This CDR3 is 12 amino acids long. Trimming removed 4 bases from V and 10 bases from J; junction bases left unmatched: 5.

The chain links TRBV6-4 to TRBJ1-3; the D is unclear. CDR1 MRHNA and CDR2 SNTAGT come from the germline V gene. CDR3 length: 13 amino acids. V was shortened by 6 bases and J by 0 bases, with 6 bases between the two germline ends. This chain's CDR3 is CASRNPSGNTIYF. CDR3 nucleotide sequence: TGTGCCAGCAGGAACCCCTCTGGAAACACCATATATTTT.